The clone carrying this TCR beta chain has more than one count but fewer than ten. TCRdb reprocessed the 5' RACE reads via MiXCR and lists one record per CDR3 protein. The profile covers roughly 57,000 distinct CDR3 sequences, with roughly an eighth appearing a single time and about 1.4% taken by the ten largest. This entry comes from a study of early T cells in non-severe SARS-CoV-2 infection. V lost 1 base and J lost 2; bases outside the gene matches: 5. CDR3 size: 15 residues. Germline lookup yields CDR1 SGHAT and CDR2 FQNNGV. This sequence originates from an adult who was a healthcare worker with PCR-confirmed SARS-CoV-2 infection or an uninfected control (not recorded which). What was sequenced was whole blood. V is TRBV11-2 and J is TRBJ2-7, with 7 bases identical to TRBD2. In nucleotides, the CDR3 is TGTGCCAGCAGCTTAGCCTCCGGACTAGCCTACGAGCAGTACTTC. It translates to CASSLASGLAYEQYF.